These 26 T cell receptor beta chains share one sample of origin, sequenced in a study of blood T cell repertoires in COVID-19. Here immunoSEQ multiplex PCR was the method, and the copy in TCRdb shows in-frame clones only, minus some. Among approximately 84,000 clones listed, about 80% were seen once. The specimen sequenced was peripheral blood. These receptors originate from a man in his forties or fifties with active or convalescent COVID-19.

The rearrangement uses TRBV6-2 or TRBV6-3 and TRBJ1-2; possible D gene TRBD1, 6 bases. The germline gives CDR1 MNHEY, CDR2 SVGEGT. The CDR3 is 13 residues long. Between the trimmed V and J ends, which lost 0 bases and 8 bases, there was a span of 10 bases. The CDR3 protein is CASSYSRGRGYTF. CDR3 sequence (DNA): TGTGCCAGCAGTTACTCGCGGGGGCGAGGCTACACCTTC.

The chain recombines TRBV5-4 with TRBJ2-5; 10 bases fit TRBD2. The CDR3 consists of 15 residues. V shed 0 bases and J 7 bases; nucleotides not matched to a gene: 6. CDR1 and CDR2 from the germline V gene are SGHNT and YYREEE (reference sequence). CDR3 bases: TGTGCCAGCAGCTTGGCCCAGCGGGGGGGACTGACCCAGTACTTC. Its protein is CASSLAQRGGLTQYF.

The chain combines TRBV7-2 with TRBJ1-1; 7 nucleotides match TRBD1. CDR1 is SGHTA and CDR2 is FQGNSA in the germline V gene. With 1 base clipped from V and 2 bases from J, the junction kept 4 bases outside the gene matches. The CDR3 contains 15 residues. The CDR3 DNA reads as TGTGCCAGCAGCTTAGGCGGGACAGTTAACACTGAAGCTTTCTTT. Translated, it gives CASSLGGTVNTEAFF.

The chain is built from TRBV6-1 and TRBJ2-7; 7 bases agree with TRBD1. Trimming at V came to 4 bases and at J to 8 bases, leaving 20 bases not matched to a gene. Germline assignment: CDR1 MNHNS and CDR2 SASEGT. This CDR3 contains 17 residues. The CDR3 region has the DNA TGTGCCAGCAGTGGCGCCTCAGGGGGTTCCGGCACCTCACAGCAGTACTTC. Its protein product is CASSGASGGSGTSQQYF.

This clone has just a few counts. The chain carries TRBV29-1 and TRBJ1-2; TRBD1 matches at 7 bases. Trimming removed 6 bases from V and 6 bases from J; junction bases left unmatched: 10. The germline V gene encodes CDR1 SQVTM and CDR2 ANQGSEA. There are 13 residues in the CDR3. For the CDR3, the DNA is TGCAGCGTCCTACTTACCGGGACAGATGGCTACACCTTC. Translating it yields CSVLLTGTDGYTF.

This sequence joins TRBV3-1 (or the pseudogene TRBV3-2) and TRBJ2-2; 8 bases fit TRBD2. J was trimmed by 5 bases and V by 4 bases; bases with no gene match: 6. Germline V lookup: CDR1 LGHDT, CDR2 YNNKEL (reference sequence). This CDR3 comprises 15 residues. CDR3 protein: CASSRLGLGTGELFF. The CDR3 nucleotides are TGTGCCAGCAGCCGCCTGGGACTAGGGACCGGGGAGCTGTTTTTT.

The chain combines TRBV19 with TRBJ2-1; 8 bases line up with TRBD1. Germline assignment: CDR1 LNHDA and CDR2 SQIVND (reference sequence). V trimming: 6 bases; J trimming: 7 bases; junction bases outside the gene matches: 8. The CDR3 runs 14 residues. The CDR3 sequence: CASRPRTGKNEQFF. The CDR3 DNA follows: TGTGCCAGTAGACCAAGGACAGGGAAGAATGAGCAGTTCTTC. Full variable domain (missing parts from reference TRBV19 and TRBJ2-1): DGGITQSPKYLFRKEGQNVTLSCEQNLNHDAMYWYRQDPGQGLRLIYYSQIVNDFQKGDIAEGYSVSREKKESFPLTVTSAQKNPTAFYLCASRPRTGKNEQFFGPGTRLTVL.

The chain joins TRBV7-9 to TRBJ2-7; D may be TRBD1 (6 bases). Per germline, CDR1 SEHNR and CDR2 FQNEAQ (reference sequence). This CDR3 comprises 13 residues. Trimming took off 5 bases at V and 3 bases at J, with 11 bases between the two ends. The CDR3 here is CASSLGQFYEQYF. The CDR3 DNA reads as TGTGCCAGCAGCCTTGGACAGTTCTACGAGCAGTACTTC.

This rearrangement joins TRBV5-1 to TRBJ1-6; tentatively, D is TRBD1 (5 bases). Germline lookup yields CDR1 SGHRS and CDR2 YFSETQ. The V gene lost 4 bases and the J gene lost 13 bases, with 21 bases spanning the gap. The CDR3 has 15 residues. As DNA, the CDR3 is TGCGCCAGCAGCCTCGTCGGGCAGGGAGGGAACCCCCTCCACTTT. It is translated as CASSLVGQGGNPLHF.

This clone was observed a handful of times. The chain employs TRBV30 and TRBJ1-6; 7 bases fit TRBD1. CDR3 size: 13 residues. Losses at the gene ends were 1 base for V and 7 bases for J; bases not matched to a gene: 1. Germline CDR1 GTSNPN, CDR2 SVGIG (reference sequence). The CDR3 DNA is TGTGCCTGGAGTGAGGGACAGAATTCACCCCTCCACTTT. The encoded protein is CAWSEGQNSPLHF.

The genes are TRBV6-5 and TRBJ2-7; 9 nucleotides align to TRBD2. Germline assignment: CDR1 MNHEY and CDR2 SVGAGI. This CDR3 has 14 residues. V gave up 5 bases and J gave up 2 bases; unmatched junction bases: 4. In DNA form, the CDR3 reads TGTGCCAGCAGTACAAGCGGGGGGACCTACGAGCAGTACTTC. Protein: CASSTSGGTYEQYF.

This rearrangement joins TRBV11-2 to TRBJ2-5, with 9 bases fitting TRBD2. Looked up from germline, CDR1 is SGHAT and CDR2 is FQNNGV. CDR3 length: 18 amino acids. V trimming: 3 bases; J trimming: 0 bases; junction bases outside the gene matches: 11. CDR3 protein: CASSFRGGASYYQETQYF. CDR3 bases: TGTGCCAGCAGCTTTCGCGGGGGGGCTAGCTACTACCAAGAGACCCAGTACTTC.

This clone has just a few counts. V gene TRBV19 combines with J gene TRBJ2-7; 11 nucleotides align to TRBD2. The CDR3 length is 14 residues. Germline values: CDR1 LNHDA, CDR2 SQIVND (reference sequence). Trimming at V came to 3 bases and at J to 11 bases, leaving 9 bases not matched to a gene. CDR3 sequence (DNA): TGTGCCAGTAGTATCGTAGCGGGGGGGCCGGTGGAGTACTTC. Translation: CASSIVAGGPVEYF.

The gene calls are TRBV2 and TRBJ2-3; tentatively, D is TRBD2 (5 bases). Germline V lookup: CDR1 SNHLY, CDR2 FYNNEI. The CDR3 totals 13 residues. The V and J ends lost 7 bases and 0 bases respectively, with 8 bases between them. The CDR3 nucleotides read TGTGCCAGCATGGGAGCTAGCACAGATACGCAGTATTTT. Protein product: CASMGASTDTQYF.

The rearrangement joins TRBV20-1 to TRBJ2-7; no clear D gene. CDR1 DFQATT and CDR2 SNEGSKA come from the germline V gene (reference sequence). V lost 5 bases and J 0 bases, leaving 11 bases between the germline ends. The CDR3 is 13 residues long. In nucleotides, the CDR3 is TGCAGTGCTGGTGGACCGGGCTCCTACGAGCAGTACTTC. This encodes CSAGGPGSYEQYF.

The V call is TRBV6-5, the J call TRBJ2-5; 7 bases line up with TRBD2. The CDR3 sequence is 15 residues long. V shed 7 bases and J 1 base; nucleotides not matched to a gene: 9. The germline CDR1 and CDR2 sequences are MNHEY and SVGAGI. CDR3 sequence reads: CASTTSRGVQETQYF. DNA of the CDR3: TGTGCCAGCACGACTAGCCGGGGGGTCCAAGAGACCCAGTACTTC.

Written as DNA, the CDR3 is TGTGCCAGCAGCTTAGGTCGACTAGCGGGGGGCAGCTCCTACAATGAGCAGTTCTTC. It yields the protein CASSLGRLAGGSSYNEQFF. This chain joins TRBV11-3 and TRBJ2-1; 13 bases line up with TRBD2. Trimming at V came to 1 base and at J to 0 bases, leaving 6 bases not matched to a gene. The germline CDR1 and CDR2 sequences are SGHNT and YENEEA. The CDR3 totals 19 residues.

The chain carries TRBV4-2 and TRBJ2-2, with D perhaps TRBD2 (6 bases). V shed 6 bases and J shed 2 bases, with 16 bases lying between them. Germline V CDR1 and CDR2: LGHNA, YNFKEQ. The CDR3 consists of 16 residues. Here the CDR3 DNA reads TGTGCCAGCAGTCCAACCCGGGGGACTAACACCGGGGAGCTGTTTTTT. It yields the protein CASSPTRGTNTGELFF.

The V gene is TRBV7-2, the J gene TRBJ2-5, with TRBD2 as a possible D gene (6 bases). V lost 1 base, J lost 4 bases, and 7 bases lay in between. The CDR3 has 13 residues. Per the germline V gene, CDR1 is SGHTA and CDR2 is FQGNSA. The CDR3 loop reads CASSLEGLETQYF. Here the CDR3 DNA reads TGTGCCAGCAGCTTAGAGGGACTAGAGACCCAGTACTTC.

Many counts were recorded for this clone. Here the CDR3 reads CASSFWTGFAEAFF. In DNA, the CDR3 is TGTGCCAGCAGCTTTTGGACAGGGTTCGCTGAAGCTTTCTTT. The chain links TRBV7-9 to TRBJ1-1, with 8 bases aligning to TRBD1. The CDR3 sequence is 14 residues long. Trimming cost V 3 bases and J 6 bases; bases outside gene matches: 6. CDR1 and CDR2 (germline): SEHNR, FQNEAQ (reference sequence).

The table lists this clone with a count of one. The rearrangement uses TRBV2 and TRBJ2-1; D possibly corresponds to TRBD1 (5 bases). The CDR3 length is 15 residues. The V end was cut by 2 bases, the J end by 4 bases, with 12 bases between. Germline V gene data show CDR1 as SNHLY and CDR2 as FYNNEI. The CDR3 region is CASSESQGSYNEQFF. CDR3 sequence (DNA): TGTGCCAGCAGTGAATCGCAGGGTTCTTACAATGAGCAGTTCTTC.

This sequence joins TRBV2 and TRBJ2-5, with 7 bases aligning to TRBD2. Germline V CDR1 and CDR2: SNHLY, FYNNEI. CDR3 length: 13 amino acids. The CDR3 spells CGQQHRGGETQYF. As DNA, the CDR3 is TGTGGCCAGCAACATCGCGGGGGTGAGACCCAGTACTTC.

The gene calls are TRBV12-3 or TRBV12-4 and TRBJ1-2, with D maybe TRBD1 (5 bases). V lost 0 bases and J 7 bases, leaving 9 bases between the germline ends. CDR3 size: 13 residues. The CDR3 loop reads CASSLARDSGYTF. CDR3 in DNA: TGTGCCAGCAGTTTAGCCAGGGACTCTGGCTACACCTTC.

The chain is built from TRBV24-1 and TRBJ2-7; weak D call: TRBD1 (6 bases). V lost 0 bases and J lost 0, with 11 bases in between. The CDR3 length is 16 residues. Germline CDR1 is KGHDR and CDR2 is SFDVKD. The CDR3 DNA reads as TGTGCCACCAGTGATTTGGCGGACAGAAGCTCCTACGAGCAGTACTTC. Translating it yields CATSDLADRSSYEQYF.

About this clone itself: One junction end disagrees with the germline gene, perhaps due to a read error. The chain is built from TRBV7-7 and TRBJ1-4; D may be TRBD1 (5 bases). The CDR3 has 15 amino acids. Germline assignment: CDR1 SSHAT and CDR2 FNYEAQ (reference sequence). CDR3 amino acids: CASSLGAGPNEKLFF. DNA of the CDR3: TGTGCTAGCAGCTTAGGCGCAGGGCCTAATGAAAAACTGTTTTTT.

V usage is TRBV5-5 and J usage is TRBJ2-7; perhaps TRBD1 as D (6 bases). The germline V gene has CDR1 SGHKS and CDR2 YYEKEE (reference sequence). V shed 0 bases and J shed 2 bases, with 12 bases lying between them. CDR3 size: 15 residues. DNA of the CDR3: TGTGCCAGCAGCTTGGTGATGTGGACAGCCTACGAGCAGTACTTC. It encodes CASSLVMWTAYEQYF.